This TCR beta chain was sequenced in a study of T cells in Graves' hyperthyroidism and ophthalmopathy. Trimming removed 7 bases at V and 0 bases at J, with 13 bases between. The CDR3 runs 15 residues. From germline, CDR1 is LNHDA and CDR2 SQIVND (reference sequence). TCR beta CDR3 regions were amplified from RNA transcripts. An initial round of RT-PCR targeting the TCR CDR3 relied on the HTBI primer set. TCRdb called the multiplex PCR reads again in MiXCR, with one record for every CDR3 protein. The sample has 460,000 or so distinct CDR3 sequences, around 14% seen once; the top ten hold 15% to 20%. Stable Graves' hyperthyroidism meant no ophthalmopathy progression within 18 months.

The chain links TRBV19 to TRBJ1-5; TRBD1 is a possible D gene (5 bases). Sequenced input: blood. The receptor's source is a young woman with Graves' hyperthyroidism. CDR3 DNA sequence: TGTGCCAGTACCCCTGGGGGGTTTAGCAATCAGCCCCAGCATTTT. Protein product: CASTPGGFSNQPQHF.